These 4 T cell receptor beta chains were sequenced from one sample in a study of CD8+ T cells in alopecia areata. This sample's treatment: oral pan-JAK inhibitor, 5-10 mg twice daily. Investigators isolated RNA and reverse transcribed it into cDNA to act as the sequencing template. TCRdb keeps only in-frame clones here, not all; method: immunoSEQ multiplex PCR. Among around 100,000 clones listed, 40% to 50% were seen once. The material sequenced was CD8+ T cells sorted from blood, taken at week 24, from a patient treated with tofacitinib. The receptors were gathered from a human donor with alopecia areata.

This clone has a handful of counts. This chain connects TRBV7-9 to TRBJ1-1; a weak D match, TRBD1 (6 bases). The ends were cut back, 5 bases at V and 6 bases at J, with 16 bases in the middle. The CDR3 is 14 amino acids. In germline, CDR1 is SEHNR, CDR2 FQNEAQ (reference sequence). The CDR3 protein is CASSPPDRASEAFF. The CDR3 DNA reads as TGTGCCAGCAGCCCTCCGGACAGAGCCTCTGAAGCTTTCTTT.

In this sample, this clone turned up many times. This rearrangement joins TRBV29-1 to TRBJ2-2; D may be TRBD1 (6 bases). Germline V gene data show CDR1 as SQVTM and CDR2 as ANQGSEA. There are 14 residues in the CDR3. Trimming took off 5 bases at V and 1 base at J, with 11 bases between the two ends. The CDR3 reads CSVITQGNTGELFF. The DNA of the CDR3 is TGCAGCGTTATCACACAGGGGAACACCGGGGAGCTGTTTTTT.

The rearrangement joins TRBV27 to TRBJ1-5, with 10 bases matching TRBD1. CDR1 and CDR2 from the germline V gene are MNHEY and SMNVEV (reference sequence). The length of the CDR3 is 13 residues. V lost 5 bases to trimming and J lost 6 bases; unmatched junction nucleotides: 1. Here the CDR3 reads CASSGTGAQPQHF. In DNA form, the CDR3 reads TGTGCCAGCAGTGGGACAGGGGCTCAGCCCCAGCATTTT.

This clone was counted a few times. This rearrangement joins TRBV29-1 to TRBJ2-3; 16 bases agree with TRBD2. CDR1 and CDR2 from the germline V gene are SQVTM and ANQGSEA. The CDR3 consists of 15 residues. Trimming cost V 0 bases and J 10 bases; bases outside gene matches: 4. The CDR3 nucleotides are TGCAGCGTTGAAGAGGGACTAGCGGGAGGGATCCCGCAGTATTTT. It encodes CSVEEGLAGGIPQYF.